This TCR beta chain is drawn from a study of monozygotic twins with inflammatory bowel disease. Points from the study as a whole: Among IBD patients, TCRbeta diversity (inverse Simpson) was lower than in healthy co-twins.

Details on this clonotype: Antigen specificity is unknown.

The CDR3 sequence is 15 residues long. The V gene's germline CDR1 is SGHRS and CDR2 YFSETQ. TCRdb reprocessed the 5' RACE reads and keeps a single row for each CDR3 protein, giving no DNA. Listed are over 120,000 distinct CDR3 sequences; 1.2% falls within the top ten. This receptor was identified in a human donor with ulcerative colitis or Crohn's disease, or a healthy co-twin of an affected twin (not recorded which). The chain recombines TRBV5-1 with TRBJ2-7; checking the TCRdb D call of TRBD2 is not possible without DNA. Input material: blood. The CDR3 spells CASRRLAGGPYEQYF.